Listed here are 11 T cell receptor beta chains from one sample, sequenced in a study of response to subunit inactivated influenza vaccine listed by TCRdb under 2018. The library was built by means of RT-PCR. Sequenced on an Illumina HiSeq 2500. The public reads were reanalyzed by TCRdb: fastp trimming at Q25, MiXCR alignment, in-frame beta chains only. CDR3 protein duplicates are merged, each entry listing the most common genes and DNA. A total of over 300,000 distinct CDR3 sequences appear in this sample, 21% of them only once. The ten largest clones represent around 9.6% of the sample. This material consisted of PBMCs from blood, taken around 22 months after vaccination. These receptors originate from a man aged 45 to 75 who received an inactivated influenza vaccine. Donor details come from another sample of the same person, matched by shared clones.

CDR3 residues: CASSLQPMAGAGELFF. CDR3 nucleotides: TGTGCCAGCAGCTTACAACCCATGGCTGGGGCCGGGGAGCTGTTTTTT. V usage is TRBV11-2 and J usage is TRBJ2-2; D gene ambiguous. The V gene's germline CDR1 is SGHAT and CDR2 FQNNGV. The CDR3 contains 16 residues. V shed 2 bases and J shed 6 bases, with 16 bases lying between them.

This clonotype was seen many times. The chain joins TRBV20-1 to TRBJ1-3; D may be TRBD1 (5 bases). This CDR3 spans 14 amino acids. Germline V gene sequence: CDR1 DFQATT, CDR2 SNEGSKA (reference sequence). Trimming removed 0 bases from V and 4 bases from J, with 10 bases in between. The CDR3 nucleotides read TGCAGTGCTAGAGAGGGGGGTTCAGGAAACACCATATATTTT. Protein: CSAREGGSGNTIYF.

The sample holds a few counts of this clonotype. V gene TRBV18 combines with J gene TRBJ1-3; D gene uncertain. V lost 5 bases and J lost 4, with 12 bases in between. Germline assignment: CDR1 KGHSH and CDR2 LQKENI. CDR3 length equals 14 residues. The CDR3 coding sequence is TGTGCCAGCTCATCGTGGACGGAAGGAAACACCATATATTTT. Translation gives CASSSWTEGNTIYF.

There are a few counts of this clonotype. The V and J genes are TRBV27 and TRBJ2-3; D is unclear. The V and J ends lost 0 bases and 0 bases respectively, with 13 bases between them. Germline V gene data show CDR1 as MNHEY and CDR2 as SMNVEV (reference sequence). The CDR3 is made up of 17 amino acids. The CDR3 loop is CASSLSRATGSTDTQYF. Here the CDR3 DNA reads TGTGCCAGCAGTTTATCTAGGGCTACCGGCAGCACAGATACGCAGTATTTT.

The V gene is TRBV10-1, the J gene TRBJ2-2; D is perhaps TRBD2 (6 bases). The germline CDR1 and CDR2 sequences are WNHNN and SYGVQD (reference sequence). The germline V and J ends were trimmed by 3 bases and 6 bases, with 8 bases remaining between them. The CDR3 consists of 13 residues. The CDR3 loop reads CASSDPGAGELFF. The CDR3 nucleotides are TGCGCCAGCAGTGACCCGGGGGCCGGGGAGCTGTTTTTT.

The genes are TRBV18 and TRBJ1-2; 7 bases agree with TRBD1. Per the germline V gene, CDR1 is KGHSH and CDR2 is LQKENI. The CDR3 loop spans 14 amino acids. V was clipped by 4 bases and J by 3 bases; unmatched bases: 5. DNA for the CDR3: TGTGCCAGCTCACGGCAGGGACAGTACTATGGCTACACCTTC. Protein product: CASSRQGQYYGYTF.

The chain joins TRBV12-3 or TRBV12-4 to TRBJ1-2; D gene ambiguous. This CDR3 comprises 15 residues. Trimming shortened V by 0 bases and J by 4 bases, and 12 bases separated the two germline ends. The CDR3 nucleotides are TGTGCCAGCAGTTTAGCGCACGAAACAGCCTATGGCTACACCTTC. Its protein product is CASSLAHETAYGYTF.

Only a few counts were recorded for this clonotype. J is TRBJ2-7 and V is TRBV5-6, with D tentatively TRBD2 (5 bases). Looked up from germline, CDR1 is SGHDT and CDR2 is YYEEEE. V lost 2 bases and J lost 3, with 12 bases in between. The CDR3 consists of 14 residues. Here the CDR3 reads CASSFGVSLYEQYF. CDR3 nucleotides: TGTGCCAGCAGCTTCGGGGTTTCCCTCTACGAGCAGTACTTC.

This clonotype occurred a few times. The rearrangement uses TRBV6-2 or TRBV6-3 and TRBJ2-1; 9 nucleotides match TRBD1. The V segment lost 6 bases and the J segment 15 bases; nucleotides outside the gene matches: 6. The CDR3 spans 11 residues. Germline V gene sequence: CDR1 MNHEY, CDR2 SVGEGT. The CDR3 DNA reads TGTGCCAGCAGGCGAGGACAGGGGCTGTTCTTC. Its protein product is CASRRGQGLFF.

This clonotype was seen a few times. The chain couples TRBV6-2 or TRBV6-3 to TRBJ1-5, with D unresolved. Trimming shortened V by 2 bases and J by 0 bases, and 11 bases separated the two germline ends. The CDR3 covers 16 residues. Germline V CDR1 and CDR2: MNHEY, SVGEGT. The CDR3 DNA reads TGTGCCAGCAGTTACGTTGGAGTGTATAGCAATCAGCCCCAGCATTTT. It specifies CASSYVGVYSNQPQHF.

The CDR3 DNA reads as TGTGCCAGCAGCCAGAATTCAGGGTATGGCTACACCTTC. Amino acid sequence: CASSQNSGYGYTF. This chain joins TRBV7-8 and TRBJ1-2, with D possibly matching TRBD1 (5 bases). The CDR3 extends over 13 amino acids. The V and J ends lost 5 bases and 5 bases respectively, with 12 bases between them. Germline assignment: CDR1 SGHVS and CDR2 FQNEAQ. Drawing the rest from reference TRBV7-8 and TRBJ1-2, the complete variable domain is GAGVSQSPRYKVAKRGQDVALRCDPISGHVSLFWYQQALGQGPEFLTYFQNEAQLDKSGLPSDRFFAERPEGSVSTLKIQRTQQEDSAVYLCASSQNSGYGYTFGSGTRLTVV.